The 5 T cell receptor beta chains presented below share a single source sample, sequenced in a study of human T cells and chemical hapten exposure. Time point defined: pre-sensitization, week 0. Treatment here: therapeutic diphenylcyclopropenone sensitization with weekly scalp DPC. TCRdb re-derived calls from the RACE reads in MiXCR, one entry per CDR3 protein. The table has tens of thousands of distinct CDR3 sequences, 14% seen once; the top ten hold approximately 4.5%. The input for sequencing was whole blood, taken in connection with sensitization to the hapten diphenylcyclopropenone (DPC). These receptors all stem from a woman aged 45-65 years with alopecia areata. Some clones in this sample may be carry-over from other donors' samples.

The chain carries TRBV12-3 or TRBV12-4 and TRBJ2-1, with D perhaps TRBD1 (5 bases). CDR3 length: 12 amino acids. Trimming left V 10 bases short and J 5 bases short, with 12 bases between. The DNA of the CDR3 is TGTGCCATCCCTTTGGGGCACAATGAGCAGTTCTTC. Translating gives CAIPLGHNEQFF.

The rearrangement uses TRBV12-3 or TRBV12-4 and TRBJ2-7; D may match TRBD1 or TRBD2 (5 bases each). V was trimmed by 7 bases and J by 0 bases, leaving 16 bases between them. The CDR3 is made up of 15 amino acids. DNA for the CDR3: TGTGCCAGCACCCTCTGGGCAGGGACCTCCTACGAGCAGTACTTC. Translation gives CASTLWAGTSYEQYF.

The chain employs TRBV6-5 and TRBJ2-7; the D is unclear. The germline gives CDR1 MNHEY, CDR2 SVGAGI. The CDR3 is 13 residues long. Between the trimmed V and J ends, which lost 6 bases and 4 bases, there was a span of 13 bases. The DNA of the CDR3 is TGTGCCAGCAGCCTAAAGGTAGAATACGAGCAGTACTTC. Protein sequence: CASSLKVEYEQYF.

The J gene is TRBJ2-3, the V gene TRBV7-6, with D unclear. This CDR3 has 13 amino acids. Trimming left V 5 bases short and J 4 bases short, with 10 bases between. From germline, CDR1 is SGHVS and CDR2 FNYEAQ. The CDR3 protein is CASSLQDPDTQYF. DNA for the CDR3: TGTGCCAGCAGCCTTCAGGACCCAGATACGCAGTATTTT.

In this sample, this clonotype turned up a few times. The V gene is TRBV11-2, the J gene TRBJ1-2; D not resolved. The CDR3 spans 14 residues. CDR1 is SGHAT and CDR2 is FQNNGV in the germline V gene. Deletions cut 2 bases from V and 4 bases from J, with 11 bases between. In DNA, the CDR3 is TGTGCCAGCAGCTTAAGAACGGGCTTCTATGGCTACACCTTC. As protein: CASSLRTGFYGYTF.